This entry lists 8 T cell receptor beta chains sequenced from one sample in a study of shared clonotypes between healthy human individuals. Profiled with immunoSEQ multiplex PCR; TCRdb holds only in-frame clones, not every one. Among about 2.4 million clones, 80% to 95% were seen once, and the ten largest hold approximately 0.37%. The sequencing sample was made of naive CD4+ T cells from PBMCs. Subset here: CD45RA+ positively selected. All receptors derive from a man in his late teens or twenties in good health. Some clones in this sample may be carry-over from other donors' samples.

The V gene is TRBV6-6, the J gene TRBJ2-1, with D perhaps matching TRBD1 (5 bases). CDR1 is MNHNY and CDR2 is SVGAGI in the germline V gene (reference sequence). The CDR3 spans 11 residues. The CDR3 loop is CAAGYRNEQFF. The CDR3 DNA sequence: TGTGCTGCAGGGTATCGAAATGAGCAGTTCTTC.

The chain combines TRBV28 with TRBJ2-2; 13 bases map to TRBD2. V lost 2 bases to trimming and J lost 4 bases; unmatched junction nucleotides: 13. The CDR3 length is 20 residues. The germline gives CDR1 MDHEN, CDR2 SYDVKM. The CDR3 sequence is CASSLHGLAGEFVRTGELFF. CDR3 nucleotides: TGTGCCAGCAGTTTACACGGACTAGCGGGAGAGTTCGTTCGCACCGGGGAGCTGTTTTTT.

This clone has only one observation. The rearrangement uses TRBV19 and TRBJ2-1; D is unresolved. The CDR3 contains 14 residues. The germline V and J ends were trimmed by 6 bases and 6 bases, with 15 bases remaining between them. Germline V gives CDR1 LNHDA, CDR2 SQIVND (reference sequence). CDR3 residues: CASSIGYRVNEQFF. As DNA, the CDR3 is TGTGCCAGTAGCATCGGGTATCGGGTCAATGAGCAGTTCTTC.

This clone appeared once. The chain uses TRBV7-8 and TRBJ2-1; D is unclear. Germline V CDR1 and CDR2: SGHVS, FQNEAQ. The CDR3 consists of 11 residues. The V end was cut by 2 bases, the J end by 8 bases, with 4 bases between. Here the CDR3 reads CASSLYYEQFF. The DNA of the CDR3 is TGTGCCAGCAGCTTATACTATGAGCAGTTCTTC.

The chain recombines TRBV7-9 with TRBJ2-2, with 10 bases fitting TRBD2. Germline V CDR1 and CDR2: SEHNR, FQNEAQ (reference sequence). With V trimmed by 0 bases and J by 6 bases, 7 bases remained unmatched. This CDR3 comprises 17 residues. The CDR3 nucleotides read TGTGCCAGCAGCTTAGCGGCCCTAGCGGGAGAAGCCGGGGAGCTGTTTTTT. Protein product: CASSLAALAGEAGELFF.

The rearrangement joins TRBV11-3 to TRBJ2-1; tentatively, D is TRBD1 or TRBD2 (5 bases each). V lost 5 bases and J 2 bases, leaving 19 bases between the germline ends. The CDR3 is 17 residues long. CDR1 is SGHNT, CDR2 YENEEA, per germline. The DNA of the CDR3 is TGTGCCAGCAGCCAACGAGGGTGGGGCAGGACCTACAATGAGCAGTTCTTC. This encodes CASSQRGWGRTYNEQFF.

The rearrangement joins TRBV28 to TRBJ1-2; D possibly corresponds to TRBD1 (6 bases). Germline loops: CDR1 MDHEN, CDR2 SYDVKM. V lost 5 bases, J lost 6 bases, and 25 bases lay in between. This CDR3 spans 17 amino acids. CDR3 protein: CASSTPGAFQTVDGYTF. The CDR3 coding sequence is TGTGCCAGCAGTACCCCAGGGGCATTTCAGACGGTAGATGGCTACACCTTC.

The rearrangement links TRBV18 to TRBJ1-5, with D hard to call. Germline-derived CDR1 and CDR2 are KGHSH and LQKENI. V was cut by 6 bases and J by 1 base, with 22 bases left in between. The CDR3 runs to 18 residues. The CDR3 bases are TGTGCCAGCTCCTATGGGGTCCCGGGGAGGGAAAGCAATCAGCCCCAGCATTTT. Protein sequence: CASSYGVPGRESNQPQHF.